These T cell receptor beta chains were read from a single sample in a study of T cells in Graves' hyperthyroidism and ophthalmopathy. One entry per CDR3 protein results from TCRdb running MiXCR on the multiplex PCR reads. The sample lists around 600,000 distinct CDR3 sequences, roughly 15% occurring once. Input material: blood. The source is a woman between 45 and 60 years old with Graves' ophthalmopathy. CDR3s include the opening cysteine and the closing phenylalanine or tryptophan. Fields, in order: D gene, V gene, J gene, clone size, CDR3 protein, CDR3 DNA. A D gene is named only where the DNA matches it firmly. The listing skips clone size in some rows; elsewhere it reads once, few, many or a size class.

NA,TRBV7-9,TRBJ2-3,many,CASSLGSGTSTDTQYF,TGTGCCAGCAGCTTAGGCTCCGGGACTAGCACAGATACGCAGTATTTT
TRBD2,TRBV29-1,TRBJ2-1,NA,CSVEPGGRNEQFF,TGCAGCGTTGAGCCGGGAGGGAGAAATGAGCAGTTCTTC
NA,TRBV18,TRBJ2-1,many,CASSPSQGRGIYDEQFF,TGTGCCAGCTCACCATCACAGGGGAGGGGGATCTACGATGAGCAGTTCTTC
NA,TRBV28,TRBJ2-1,many,CASSFVRGVDEQFF,TGTGCCAGCAGTTTTGTTAGGGGGGTCGATGAGCAGTTCTTC
NA,TRBV5-8,TRBJ1-2,NA,CASSFMDYNYGYTF,TGTGCCAGCAGCTTCATGGACTATAACTATGGCTACACCTTC
NA,TRBV4-1,TRBJ1-5,few,CASSQETDFSNQPQHF,TGCGCCAGCAGCCAAGAGACCGACTTTAGCAATCAGCCCCAGCATTTT
NA,TRBV11-2,TRBJ2-1,many,CASSQRNRFPYNEQFF,TGTGCCAGCAGCCAACGGAACAGGTTCCCCTACAATGAGCAGTTCTTC
NA,TRBV19,TRBJ1-1,few,CASSKTETNTEAFF,TGTGCCAGTAGTAAGACAGAAACGAACACTGAAGCTTTCTTT
NA,TRBV9,TRBJ2-1,few,CASSVATGPLSGEQFF,TGTGCCAGCAGCGTAGCTACGGGCCCCTTGAGTGGTGAGCAGTTCTTC
NA,TRBV28,TRBJ1-1,NA,CASSLRSQRNTEAFF,TGTGCCAGCAGTCTACGATCACAGAGAAACACTGAAGCTTTCTTT
NA,TRBV20-1,TRBJ2-1,NA,CSGAGRSSYNEQFF,TGCAGTGGGGCGGGACGTAGCTCCTACAATGAGCAGTTCTTC
TRBD2,TRBV15,TRBJ2-5,NA,CATSRDTRTSVKETQYF,TGTGCCACCAGCAGAGATACCCGGACTAGTGTCAAAGAGACCCAGTACTTC
NA,TRBV10-3,TRBJ1-6,NA,CAISAYNSPLHF,TGTGCCATCAGTGCGTATAATTCACCCCTCCACTTT
NA,TRBV3-1,TRBJ2-1,few,CASSHGRDEQFF,TGTGCCAGCAGCCACGGAAGGGATGAGCAGTTCTTC
TRBD2,TRBV9,TRBJ2-7,many,CASSQRLAGYEQYF,TGTGCCAGCAGCCAACGACTAGCGGGCTACGAGCAGTACTTC
NA,TRBV7-9,TRBJ1-4,many,CASSLVSGGPNEKLFF,TGTGCCAGCAGCTTAGTTTCCGGGGGGCCTAATGAAAAACTGTTTTTT
TRBD2,TRBV6-1,TRBJ2-3,NA,CASSELSGGYTDTQYF,TGTGCCAGCAGTGAGCTGTCGGGAGGATACACAGATACGCAGTATTTT
NA,TRBV18,TRBJ2-1,many,CASSLKGGNNEQFF,TGTGCCAGCTCACTCAAGGGCGGAAACAATGAGCAGTTCTTC
NA,TRBV27,TRBJ2-3,many,CASTPPGGSTDTQYF,TGTGCCAGCACTCCCCCCGGCGGGAGCACAGATACGCAGTATTTT
TRBD2,TRBV20-1,TRBJ2-7,many,CSARVTSGIVYEQYF,TGCAGTGCTAGAGTAACTAGCGGGATTGTATACGAGCAGTACTTC
NA,TRBV20-1,TRBJ2-1,many,CSARVGGSYNEQFF,TGCAGTGCTAGAGTGGGAGGTTCCTACAATGAGCAGTTCTTC
NA,TRBV28,TRBJ2-7,few,CASSHPLFPYEQYF,TGTGCCAGCAGCCATCCACTATTCCCCTACGAGCAGTACTTC
NA,TRBV10-3,TRBJ1-4,many,CAINQGPPSTNEKLFF,TGTGCCATCAACCAAGGGCCGCCCTCGACTAATGAAAAACTGTTTTTT
TRBD1,TRBV30,TRBJ1-1,NA,CAWTTGTGRTEAFF,TGTGCCTGGACGACCGGGACAGGGCGAACTGAAGCTTTCTTT
TRBD1,TRBV20-1,TRBJ1-1,NA,CSATVWDRARNTEAFF,TGCAGTGCTACAGTTTGGGACAGGGCAAGGAACACTGAAGCTTTCTTT
TRBD1,TRBV6-2/TRBV6-3,TRBJ1-5,many,CASNPDRTYQPQHF,TGTGCCAGCAACCCGGACAGGACCTATCAGCCCCAGCATTTT
TRBD2,TRBV5-1,TRBJ2-5,few,CASSRGGGLYQETQYF,TGCGCCAGCAGCCGTGGGGGGGGGTTGTACCAAGAGACCCAGTACTTC
NA,TRBV28,TRBJ1-5,NA,CASSSTWLSQRSNQPQHF,TGTGCCAGCAGTTCCACTTGGTTATCCCAGCGAAGCAATCAGCCCCAGCATTTT
NA,TRBV5-1,TRBJ1-1,many,CASSSTGLGTEAFF,TGCGCCAGCAGCTCCACAGGGCTCGGCACTGAAGCTTTCTTT
NA,TRBV29-1,TRBJ2-2,NA,CSAHGQTTGELFF,TGCAGCGCCCATGGACAGACCACCGGGGAGCTGTTTTTT
TRBD1,TRBV30,TRBJ1-5,NA,CAWSVALGTGFDQPQHF,TGTGCCTGGAGTGTGGCCCTCGGGACAGGGTTCGATCAGCCCCAGCATTTT
TRBD1,TRBV28,TRBJ1-5,few,CASSSWVGTGGNQPQHF,TGTGCCAGCAGTTCCTGGGTCGGGACAGGGGGAAATCAGCCCCAGCATTTT
TRBD2,TRBV9,TRBJ2-1,few,CASSSTSATYNEQFF,TGTGCCAGCAGCTCCACTAGCGCTACTTACAATGAGCAGTTCTTC
TRBD2,TRBV9,TRBJ2-1,many,CASSVVAGDYNEQFF,TGTGCCAGCAGCGTAGTAGCGGGGGATTACAATGAGCAGTTCTTC
NA,TRBV20-1,TRBJ2-7,once,CSALTVVGEQYF,TGCAGTGCTTTGACAGTCGTCGGCGAGCAGTACTTC
NA,TRBV10-3,TRBJ2-1,few,CAISESIGGSYNEQFF,TGTGCCATCAGTGAGTCGATTGGCGGCTCCTACAATGAGCAGTTCTTC
TRBD2,TRBV19,TRBJ2-3,NA,CASSPEGGGLAGAPTDTQYF,TGTGCCAGTAGTCCCGAGGGGGGCGGGCTAGCGGGAGCCCCCACAGATACGCAGTATTTT
NA,TRBV29-1,TRBJ2-2,NA,CSVEVTGNTGELFF,TGCAGCGTTGAAGTTACCGGAAACACCGGGGAGCTGTTTTTT
NA,TRBV15,TRBJ1-4,few,CATSRDHGVEKLFF,TGTGCCACCAGCAGAGATCACGGGGTTGAAAAACTGTTTTTT
TRBD2,TRBV4-2,TRBJ2-1,NA,CASSQESASGRAVYNEQFF,TGTGCCAGCAGCCAAGAATCGGCTAGCGGGAGGGCCGTATACAATGAGCAGTTCTTC
NA,TRBV27,TRBJ2-1,many,CASSLSSYNEQFF,TGTGCCAGCAGCTTGAGCTCCTACAATGAGCAGTTCTTC
TRBD2,TRBV5-1,TRBJ2-1,few,CASSFGGEGYNEQFF,TGCGCCAGCAGCTTTGGGGGGGAAGGCTACAATGAGCAGTTCTTC
NA,TRBV20-1,TRBJ2-1,many,CSASRLGSALGGEQFF,TGCAGTGCTAGTCGGCTCGGGTCAGCTCTGGGGGGTGAGCAGTTCTTC
NA,TRBV3-1,TRBJ1-1,many,CASSHPAGTLNTEAFF,TGTGCCAGCAGCCACCCGGCGGGGACCCTGAACACTGAAGCTTTCTTT
NA,TRBV28,TRBJ1-2,few,CASSLAARGSYTF,TGTGCCAGCAGTTTGGCGGCCAGGGGAAGCTACACCTTC
NA,TRBV7-2,TRBJ2-5,many,CASSLQTGRQETQYF,TGTGCCAGCAGCTTACAGACAGGAAGACAAGAGACCCAGTACTTC